The text below deals with one T cell receptor beta chain. The entry originates in a study of blood T cell repertoires in COVID-19. Study summary: The United States, Italy and Spain were the sources of the acute and convalescent COVID-19 samples. Nucleic acid was either cDNA or gDNA, and it came from T cells, B-cell-depleted T cells, or PBMCs.

The Seattle patients, enrolled during active infection, were followed longitudinally. This CDR3 contains 15 residues. V was trimmed by 9 bases and J by 5 bases, leaving 20 bases between them. Germline CDR1 and CDR2: LNHDA and SQIVND (reference sequence). Study processing details: Reference gene primer amplification in the assay estimated nucleated cell counts. TCRdb's table, derived via immunoSEQ multiplex PCR, lists solely in-frame clones and lacks some. The DNA was the basis for D and trimming; V, J and clone size are from that table. The sample lists about 140,000 clones, 88% occurring once. The source of this sequence is a human donor with COVID-19, enrolled during active disease. The donor label of this sample is uncertain. The chain carries TRBV19 and TRBJ2-1; the D gene is possibly TRBD1 (6 bases). Sequences were obtained from peripheral blood. The DNA for the CDR3 is TGTGCCAGCGCCCGGGCACAGGGTCTGGACAATGAGCAGTTCTTC. This codes for CASARAQGLDNEQFF.